This TCR beta chain is from a study of PD-1 and CTLA-4 blockade in melanoma. The repertoire was sequenced with immunoSEQ multiplex PCR; TCRdb's copy has only in-frame clones and lacks some. The sample yields about 16,000 clones, approximately 63% seen once. The receptor comes from a human donor with melanoma. Here the sequenced sample was CD8+ T cells from peripheral blood, taken from a patient given anti-PD-1 treatment.

The CDR3 region has the DNA TGTGCCATCAGTGTGGACAGCCCGCGCTCTGGGGCCAACGTCCTGACTTTC. Translating gives CAISVDSPRSGANVLTF. The chain combines TRBV10-3 with TRBJ2-6, with D perhaps matching TRBD1 (6 bases). The germline gives CDR1 ENHRY, CDR2 SYGVKD. The CDR3 spans 17 residues. Between the trimmed V and J ends, which lost 4 bases and 0 bases, there was a span of 13 bases.